The source of this T cell receptor beta chain is a study of blood T cells in healthy people across ages. Isolation of PBMCs gave at least 6 million cells per sample. For the second PCR, which ran for 7 to 11 cycles, a sample-barcoded 5' primer and a J-beta primer mix were used. TCRdb processed the 5' RACE reads anew with MiXCR; each CDR3 protein has one entry. The sample holds roughly 730,000 distinct CDR3 sequences, around three fifths seen once. The CDR3 loop spans 18 amino acids. General study results and limits: As naive T cell percentage varied, TCR beta diversity correlated strongly with it.

A word on this clonotype: The antigen is not known.

The material sequenced was blood. This receptor was taken from a man aged 40-50 years in good health. V is TRBV21-1 and J is TRBJ1-4; TRBD1, the table's D call, lacks a check against the DNA. TRBV21-1 is a pseudogene locus. The CDR3 DNA sequence: TGTGCCAGCAGCACATCTTCCGTCGAGGGGGACGAGAATGAAAAACTGTTTTTT. It is translated as CASSTSSVEGDENEKLFF.